Each of the 32 T cell receptor beta chains below was sequenced from the same sample in a study of CD8 T cells in Susac syndrome. Reverse transcription of roughly 0.45 to 1 ug RNA used random hexamers. In TCRdb, the immunoSEQ multiplex PCR reads were re-called with MiXCR into one record per CDR3 protein. The sample yields over 150,000 distinct CDR3 sequences, approximately 93% seen once. The sample consisted of CD4+ T cells from PBMCs. These receptor sequences come from a human donor with multiple sclerosis.

V gene TRBV5-4 combines with J gene TRBJ2-1; 10 positions agree with TRBD1. The CDR3 spans 15 residues. Germline CDR1 reads SGHNT; CDR2 reads YYREEE (reference sequence). Trimming cost V 5 bases and J 4 bases; bases outside gene matches: 6. In DNA form, the CDR3 reads TGTGCCAGCAGACAGGGACAGGGGTTTTACAATGAGCAGTTCTTC. Protein sequence: CASRQGQGFYNEQFF.

This clonotype was found once. This CDR3 reads CSARRTGGTGGYTF. The CDR3 DNA is TGCAGTGCTAGAAGGACAGGGGGAACGGGGGGCTACACCTTC. The V call is TRBV20-1, the J call TRBJ1-2, with 10 bases matching TRBD1. The CDR3 spans 14 residues. V lost 2 bases to trimming and J lost 8 bases; unmatched junction nucleotides: 8. The V gene's germline CDR1 is DFQATT and CDR2 SNEGSKA (reference sequence).

The chain is built from TRBV15 and TRBJ2-1; 11 bases map to TRBD2. Germline-derived CDR1 and CDR2 are LNHNV and YYDKDF (reference sequence). Germline trimming cut 4 bases from V and 8 bases from J; bases unmatched to any gene: 7. This CDR3 comprises 15 residues. The CDR3 DNA reads TGTGCCACCAGCACGGGACTAGCGGTCGGGGATGAGCAGTTCTTC. This sequence encodes CATSTGLAVGDEQFF.

This clonotype has a single count. The chain couples TRBV7-6 to TRBJ1-3; D call uncertain. The CDR3 length is 12 residues. V was cut by 3 bases and J by 8 bases, with 8 bases left in between. Germline V gene data show CDR1 as SGHVS and CDR2 as FNYEAQ. CDR3 nucleotide sequence: TGTGCCAGCAGCTTGCCTGAGGACACCATATATTTT. It specifies CASSLPEDTIYF.

The chain is built from TRBV12-3 or TRBV12-4 and TRBJ1-1; D uncertain. The CDR3 consists of 14 residues. V dropped 3 bases and J dropped 1 base, with 9 bases sitting between them. The CDR3 sequence: CASSLQFKNTEAFF. As DNA, the CDR3 is TGTGCCAGCAGTTTGCAGTTTAAGAACACTGAAGCTTTCTTT.

The rearrangement links TRBV5-1 to TRBJ2-2; D is unresolved. Germline V CDR1 and CDR2: SGHRS, YFSETQ. CDR3 size: 13 residues. Trimming took 0 bases from V and 4 from J, leaving 4 bases between them. For the CDR3, the DNA is TGCGCCAGCAGCTTGGCCAGCACCGGGGAGCTGTTTTTT. Amino acid sequence: CASSLASTGELFF.

This clonotype was seen more than once but under ten times. The chain combines TRBV3-1 with TRBJ2-1; 16 bases line up with TRBD2. This CDR3 comprises 17 residues. Germline V gene lookup returns CDR1 LGHDT and CDR2 YNNKEL (reference sequence). V was clipped by 4 bases and J by 6 bases; unmatched bases: 6. The CDR3 loop reads CASSLGLAGGYGNEQFF. CDR3 nucleotide sequence: TGTGCCAGCAGCCTGGGACTAGCGGGGGGGTACGGCAATGAGCAGTTCTTC.

The chain employs TRBV5-1 and TRBJ2-7, with 10 positions matching TRBD2. Per the germline V gene, CDR1 is SGHRS and CDR2 is YFSETQ. The CDR3 spans 16 residues. The ends lost 3 bases at V and 4 bases at J; junction bases unmatched: 10. This CDR3 reads CASSSDPSGRGYEQYF. The CDR3 nucleotides are TGCGCCAGCAGCTCAGACCCTAGCGGGAGAGGATACGAGCAGTACTTC.

The CDR3 protein is CASSLDLDRGTYEQYF. In DNA form, the CDR3 reads TGTGCCAGCAGCTTAGATCTGGACAGGGGGACCTACGAGCAGTACTTC. V gene TRBV11-2 combines with J gene TRBJ2-7; TRBD1 matches at 10 bases. V lost 0 bases and J lost 2; bases outside the gene matches: 4. Germline-derived CDR1 and CDR2 are SGHAT and FQNNGV. The CDR3 consists of 16 residues.

Regarding this clonotype: One end of the junction fails to match germline, which may point to a read error. The J gene is TRBJ2-3, the V gene TRBV6-5; D not resolved. This CDR3 spans 13 amino acids. CDR1 MNHEY and CDR2 SVGAGI come from the germline V gene. The CDR3 DNA sequence: TGTGCCAGCGGTTACAGCTACAGAGATACGCAGTATTTT. Translated, it gives CASGYSYRDTQYF.

V gene TRBV14 combines with J gene TRBJ1-1; 8 bases align to TRBD1. The CDR3 is made up of 14 amino acids. V lost 5 bases to trimming and J lost 3 bases; unmatched junction nucleotides: 5. CDR1 is SGHDN, CDR2 FVKESK, per germline. The CDR3 protein is CASSDTGGDTEAFF. The CDR3 DNA is TGTGCCAGCAGCGATACAGGGGGTGACACTGAAGCTTTCTTT.

V gene TRBV6-5 combines with J gene TRBJ2-1, with 9 bases aligning to TRBD2. This CDR3 spans 19 amino acids. V was clipped by 0 bases and J by 1 base; unmatched bases: 10. Germline V lookup: CDR1 MNHEY, CDR2 SVGAGI. CDR3 region: CASSYSGPRAGGSYNEQFF. For the CDR3, the DNA is TGTGCCAGCAGTTACTCGGGCCCCCGAGCGGGGGGATCCTACAATGAGCAGTTCTTC.

Written as DNA, the CDR3 is TGTGCCAGCAGCCCTAGCCTCTCCAGCGGGGAGACCCAGTACTTC. This sequence encodes CASSPSLSSGETQYF. The rearrangement joins TRBV7-9 to TRBJ2-5; weak D call: TRBD2 (6 bases). V lost 5 bases to trimming and J lost 5 bases, with 18 bases between them. This CDR3 comprises 15 residues. Germline CDR1 reads SEHNR; CDR2 reads FQNEAQ (reference sequence).

This clonotype has only one observation. CDR3: CAISESPLGSGELFF. For the CDR3, the DNA is TGTGCCATCAGTGAGTCTCCTTTGGGATCCGGGGAGCTGTTTTTT. V is TRBV10-3 and J is TRBJ2-2; D ambiguous. The CDR3 covers 15 residues. CDR1 is ENHRY, CDR2 SYGVKD, per germline. V lost 0 bases and J lost 6, with 11 bases in between.

This rearrangement joins TRBV5-4 to TRBJ2-5; TRBD2 matches at 8 bases. The CDR3 extends over 16 amino acids. In germline, CDR1 is SGHNT, CDR2 YYREEE (reference sequence). Trimming removed 0 bases from V and 4 bases from J; junction bases left unmatched: 8. CDR3 nucleotides: TGTGCCAGCAGCTTGGAACTAGCGGTGAGCGCAGAGACCCAGTACTTC. Protein sequence: CASSLELAVSAETQYF. Together with reference TRBV5-4 and TRBJ2-5, the CDR3 gives the full variable domain: ETGVTQSPTHLIKTRGQQVTLRCSSQSGHNTVSWYQQALGQGPQFIFQYYREEENGRGNFPPRFSGLQFPNYSSELNVNALELDDSALYLCASSLELAVSAETQYFGPGTRLLVL.

The genes are TRBV18 and TRBJ2-5; the D call may be TRBD1 or TRBD2 (5 bases each). Germline V CDR1 and CDR2: KGHSH, LQKENI. This CDR3 contains 15 residues. V was cut by 0 bases and J by 5 bases, with 13 bases left in between. CDR3 in amino acids: CASSPPYGDGETQYF. The CDR3 nucleotides are TGTGCCAGCTCACCACCGTACGGGGACGGGGAGACCCAGTACTTC.

The chain employs TRBV10-3 and TRBJ1-1, with D possibly TRBD1 on 5 matching bases. CDR1 and CDR2 (germline): ENHRY, SYGVKD. V was pared by 6 bases and J by 0 bases, with 11 bases between. The CDR3 runs 14 residues. The DNA of the CDR3 is TGTGCCATCAGGTCCAGGACACTGAACACTGAAGCTTTCTTT. It is translated as CAIRSRTLNTEAFF.

This rearrangement joins TRBV10-3 to TRBJ2-2; D may be TRBD1 or TRBD2 (5 bases each). Germline V gene lookup returns CDR1 ENHRY and CDR2 SYGVKD. The CDR3 is made up of 14 amino acids. V lost 6 bases to trimming and J lost 2 bases, with 10 bases between them. CDR3 amino acids: CAISGATNTGELFF. DNA of the CDR3: TGTGCCATCAGCGGGGCTACTAACACCGGGGAGCTGTTTTTT.

The chain uses TRBV10-3 and TRBJ2-1, with a tentative D call TRBD2 (6 bases). The germline V gene has CDR1 ENHRY and CDR2 SYGVKD. With 4 bases removed from V and 0 bases from J, the gap between germline ends came to 10 bases. The CDR3 loop spans 15 amino acids. CDR3 sequence reads: CAISGHGSSYNEQFF. Written as DNA, the CDR3 is TGTGCCATCAGTGGTCACGGGAGCTCCTACAATGAGCAGTTCTTC.

DNA for the CDR3: TGTGCCAGCAGCCCTAGCGAGCTGGCAACTAATGAAAAACTGTTTTTT. Translated, it gives CASSPSELATNEKLFF. V gene TRBV3-1 combines with J gene TRBJ1-4; D remains ambiguous. Trimming left V 4 bases short and J 0 bases short, with 12 bases between. CDR1 is LGHDT and CDR2 is YNNKEL in the germline V gene (reference sequence). This CDR3 is 16 amino acids long. Variable domain in full (rest from reference TRBV3-1 and TRBJ1-4): DTAVSQTPKYLVTQMGNDKSIKCEQNLGHDTMYWYKQDSKKFLKIMFSYNNKELIINETVPNRFSPKSPDKAHLNLHINSLELGDSAVYFCASSPSELATNEKLFFGSGTQLSVL.

The J gene is TRBJ1-1, the V gene TRBV5-1; 9 bases match TRBD1. Germline V gives CDR1 SGHRS, CDR2 YFSETQ. The CDR3 covers 15 residues. Trimming removed 3 bases from V and 5 bases from J; junction bases left unmatched: 8. The CDR3 is CASSSNRGRGTEAFF. The CDR3 DNA sequence: TGCGCCAGCAGCTCGAACAGGGGGCGTGGAACTGAAGCTTTCTTT. Filled out from reference TRBV5-1 and TRBJ1-1, the complete variable domain reads KAGVTQTPRYLIKTRGQQVTLSCSPISGHRSVSWYQQTPGQGLQFLFEYFSETQRNKGNFPGRFSGRQFSNSRSEMNVSTLELGDSALYLCASSSNRGRGTEAFFGQGTRLTVV.

V usage is TRBV6-6 and J usage is TRBJ2-5; 8 bases line up with TRBD2. The CDR3 extends over 15 amino acids. After removal of 5 bases from V and 4 bases from J, the junction contained 9 bases not matched to a gene. CDR1 and CDR2 from the germline V gene are MNHNY and SVGAGI (reference sequence). The CDR3 protein is CASSNPGGAGETQYF. The CDR3 DNA reads TGTGCCAGCAGTAACCCGGGGGGGGCAGGAGAGACCCAGTACTTC.

This chain joins TRBV30 and TRBJ2-1, with D hard to call. The V end lost 0 bases, the J end lost 14 bases, and 8 bases lay between the germline ends. This CDR3 contains 10 residues. From germline, CDR1 is GTSNPN and CDR2 SVGIG (reference sequence). CDR3 sequence (DNA): TGTGCCTGGAGTGTAAACAGTAAGTTCTTC. Residues: CAWSVNSKFF.

The rearrangement uses TRBV6-5 and TRBJ1-2; D not certain. Between the trimmed V and J ends, which lost 0 bases and 3 bases, there was a span of 11 bases. This CDR3 has 15 residues. From germline, CDR1 is MNHEY and CDR2 SVGAGI. The DNA for the CDR3 is TGTGCCAGCAGTTACTCCCAGGCTGGGGACTATGGCTACACCTTC. Translating it yields CASSYSQAGDYGYTF.

The count of this clonotype is one. CDR3 sequence: CASSQAENTGELFF. CDR3 in DNA: TGCGCCAGCAGCCAAGCGGAAAACACCGGGGAGCTGTTTTTT. The chain carries TRBV4-1 and TRBJ2-2; D unclear. The germline V gene has CDR1 MGHRA and CDR2 YSYEKL. V was clipped by 1 base and J by 2 bases, with 5 bases between them. The CDR3 is made up of 14 amino acids.

The chain recombines TRBV5-4 with TRBJ1-5; 7 bases match TRBD1. Germline V gives CDR1 SGHNT, CDR2 YYREEE (reference sequence). The length of the CDR3 is 13 residues. V was clipped by 2 bases and J by 8 bases; unmatched bases: 4. The CDR3 region is CASSLGGNEPQHF. CDR3 sequence (DNA): TGTGCCAGCAGCTTAGGGGGCAACGAGCCCCAGCATTTT.

This clonotype was recorded only once. This CDR3 is CASSLVQGADTQYF. CDR3 coding DNA: TGCGCCAGCAGCTTGGTACAGGGCGCAGATACGCAGTATTTT. This chain links TRBV5-1 with TRBJ2-3; D perhaps matches TRBD1 (6 bases). The V gene's germline CDR1 is SGHRS and CDR2 YFSETQ. V was cut by 0 bases and J by 4 bases, with 9 bases left in between. The CDR3 runs 14 residues.

This chain uses TRBV5-6 with TRBJ2-2; D not resolved. V was clipped by 2 bases and J by 1 base, with 6 bases between them. Germline values: CDR1 SGHDT, CDR2 YYEEEE. This CDR3 region has 14 residues. The CDR3 is CASSFPGNTGELFF. The CDR3 coding sequence is TGTGCCAGCAGCTTTCCGGGGAACACCGGGGAGCTGTTTTTT.

V is TRBV7-2 and J is TRBJ1-6; perhaps TRBD1 as D (5 bases). CDR3 length: 14 amino acids. Per germline, CDR1 SGHTA and CDR2 FQGNSA. Deletions cut 3 bases from V and 6 bases from J, with 9 bases between. This CDR3 reads CASSLGRSNSPLHF. CDR3 nucleotide sequence: TGTGCCAGCAGCTTGGGACGGTCTAATTCACCCCTCCACTTT.

This chain joins TRBV6-1 and TRBJ2-1; 9 positions agree with TRBD2. Germline loops: CDR1 MNHNS, CDR2 SASEGT. The length of the CDR3 is 13 residues. Trimming removed 7 bases from V and 8 bases from J; junction bases left unmatched: 6. The CDR3 nucleotides are TGTGCCAGCAAGGCGGGGGGGCGGGATGAGCAGTTCTTC. Translated: CASKAGGRDEQFF.

The chain links TRBV5-1 to TRBJ2-7; D unresolved. Per germline, CDR1 SGHRS and CDR2 YFSETQ. There are 14 residues in the CDR3. The ends were cut back, 4 bases at V and 2 bases at J, with 13 bases in the middle. CDR3 amino acids: CASSPGETTYEQYF. The CDR3 DNA follows: TGCGCCAGCAGCCCCGGTGAGACCACCTACGAGCAGTACTTC.

J is TRBJ1-4 and V is TRBV3-1; D is perhaps TRBD1 (5 bases). The CDR3 is 17 amino acids. Germline CDR1 reads LGHDT; CDR2 reads YNNKEL (reference sequence). The V gene lost 0 bases and the J gene lost 1 base, with 12 bases spanning the gap. CDR3 DNA: TGTGCCAGCAGCCAAGATCTGGCGGGACTAACTAATGAAAAACTGTTTTTT. Residues: CASSQDLAGLTNEKLFF.